This entry concerns a single T cell receptor (beta chain). These data are taken from a study of shared T cell receptors in the human thymus. V was clipped by 0 bases and J by 6 bases, with 17 bases between them. The CDR3 has 16 amino acids. Germline CDR1 SGHDN, CDR2 FVKESK. The assay was immunoSEQ multiplex PCR, and TCRdb's table has in-frame clones only and misses some. The repertoire holds hundreds of thousands of clones, with approximately 95% as singletons. V gene TRBV14 combines with J gene TRBJ1-1; D is possibly TRBD1 (5 bases). This TCR came from a human donor. The sequencing sample was made of thymocytes. CDR3 nucleotide sequence: TGTGCCAGCAGCCAAGATACCGACAGAATCAGAGCTGAAGCTTTCTTT. It encodes CASSQDTDRIRAEAFF.